The rows below give T cell receptor beta chains drawn from one sample of a study of blood T cell repertoires in COVID-19. Clones were sequenced by immunoSEQ multiplex PCR, and TCRdb holds only the in-frame ones, with some missing. The sample has about 170,000 clones; about 85% are singletons. Sample: peripheral blood. The receptors originated from a human donor with acute or convalescent COVID-19. The donor label of this sample is uncertain. CDR3s include the opening cysteine and the closing phenylalanine or tryptophan. The D gene is left open where the match is weak. Clone size appears in some rows only: once, few, many, or a class for an expanded clone.

clone size	D gene	V gene	J gene	CDR3 DNA	CDR3 protein
few	.	TRBV24-1	TRBJ2-3	TGTGCCACCAGTGATCCGCACGGGACGGGAGGCACAGATACGCAGTATTTT	CATSDPHGTGGTDTQYF
.	TRBD2	TRBV5-1	TRBJ2-1	TGCGCCAGCAGAGCCGGGACTAGCGGAAGCTCCTACAATGAGCAGTTCTTC	CASRAGTSGSSYNEQFF
.	TRBD1	TRBV19	TRBJ2-7	TGTGCCAGTAGTATAGAACGGGACAGGTCCTACGAGCAGTACTTC	CASSIERDRSYEQYF
.	TRBD1	TRBV5-1	TRBJ2-3	TGCGCCAGCAGCTTGGAAGGGGGCGGCACAGATACGCAGTATTTT	CASSLEGGGTDTQYF
once	.	TRBV5-1	TRBJ2-2	TGCGCCAGCAGTTCGTTGGCCGGGGGGCCTAACACCGGGGAGCTGTTTTTT	CASSSLAGGPNTGELFF
.	.	TRBV29-1	TRBJ1-1	TGCAGCGTTCTACCGGGGAGGAAAGCTTTCTTT	CSVLPGRKAFF
.	.	TRBV7-9	TRBJ1-1	TGTGCCAGCAGCTCAGCGAGGGACAAGAACACTGAAGCTTTCTTT	CASSSARDKNTEAFF
.	.	TRBV6-5	TRBJ1-1	TGTGCCAGCAGAAGACTCCGGCAGAACACTGAAGCTTTCTTT	CASRRLRQNTEAFF
.	TRBD2	TRBV3-1/TRBV3-2	TRBJ2-1	TGTGCCAGCAGACTTACTAGCGGCAATGAGCAGTTCTTC	CASRLTSGNEQFF
.	.	TRBV6-1	TRBJ1-5	TGTGCCAGCAGTGAACAGGGGTTTAGCAATCAGCCCCAGCATTTT	CASSEQGFSNQPQHF
.	.	TRBV27	TRBJ1-2	TGTGCCAGCAGTTTGCGGGGCTATGGCTACACCTTC	CASSLRGYGYTF
.	TRBD1	TRBV4-1	TRBJ1-5	TGCGCCAGCAGCCAGGCTTGGGACAGGGCCGGTCAGCCCCAGCATTTT	CASSQAWDRAGQPQHF
.	.	TRBV7-2	TRBJ1-2	TGTGCCAGCAGCGGGGACGGGGGACATGGCTACACCTTC	CASSGDGGHGYTF
.	.	TRBV5-1	TRBJ2-3	TGCGCCAGCAGCCCTACAAACGACATCACAGATACGCAGTATTTT	CASSPTNDITDTQYF
once	.	TRBV5-4	TRBJ2-1	TGTGCCAGCAGCCCATCTGGGGCCCCCAACCTCTACAATGAGCAGTTCTTC	CASSPSGAPNLYNEQFF
once	.	TRBV7-2	TRBJ1-6	TGTGCCAGCAGCTCAGGCGGGGGAGGCTCCTATAATTCACCCCTCCACTTT	CASSSGGGGSYNSPLHF
.	.	TRBV10-2	TRBJ2-5	TGCGCCAGCAGTGTATCGAAGAAGCGAGAGACCCAGTACTTC	CASSVSKKRETQYF
few	TRBD1	TRBV6-2/TRBV6-3	TRBJ2-7	TGTGCCAGCAGTCCACGGGGACAGGGGAATTCCTACGAGCAGTACTTC	CASSPRGQGNSYEQYF
.	.	TRBV5-1	TRBJ2-1	TGCGCCAGCAGCTGGAGAAAGGGGTCTAGCTCCTACAATGAGCAGTTCTTC	CASSWRKGSSSYNEQFF
.	TRBD2	TRBV5-6	TRBJ2-5	TGTGCCAGCAGCTTGCTCGGGACGGGGGGAGAGACCCAGTACTTC	CASSLLGTGGETQYF
.	.	TRBV28	TRBJ1-1	TGTGCCAGCAGTTTAGGGCGGGCTGGGGCTTTCTTT	CASSLGRAGAFF
.	.	TRBV19	TRBJ1-1	TGTGCCAGTAGTGTGACAGTGAACACTGAAGCTTTCTTT	CASSVTVNTEAFF
once	.	TRBV3-1/TRBV3-2	TRBJ1-3	TGTGCCAGCAGCCAAGCCCGAGTAACCTCTGGAAACACCATATATTTT	CASSQARVTSGNTIYF
few	TRBD2	TRBV7-9	TRBJ2-3	TGTGCCAGCAGCTTAAGCGGGGGCACAGATACGCAGTATTTT	CASSLSGGTDTQYF
.	TRBD2	TRBV24-1	TRBJ2-2	TGTGCCACCAGTGACTCAACTAGCGGGGGGGCCAACACCGGGGAGCTGTTTTTT	CATSDSTSGGANTGELFF
.	.	TRBV30	TRBJ1-1	TGTGCCTGGAGTGTACAGGGAAGAGGCATGAACACTGAAGCTTTCTTT	CAWSVQGRGMNTEAFF
once	.	TRBV6-5	TRBJ2-7	TGTGCCAGCAGTCAGATCGAGCAGTACTTC	CASSQIEQYF
.	.	TRBV5-1	TRBJ2-1	TGCGCCAGCAGCTTGGACACCTTCAATGAGCAGTTCTTC	CASSLDTFNEQFF
.	.	TRBV9	TRBJ1-1	TGTGCCAGCAGCGCAAAGGGAGGGTCGGTGGCAACTGAAGCTTTCTTT	CASSAKGGSVATEAFF
.	.	TRBV5-5	TRBJ2-7	TGTGCCAGCAGCTTGGTTCCGACAGAGCCCTACGAGCAGTACTTC	CASSLVPTEPYEQYF
.	.	TRBV12-3/TRBV12-4	TRBJ2-3	TGTGCCAGCAAGGCCGCGGGCGATACGCAGTATTTT	CASKAAGDTQYF
once	TRBD1	TRBV27	TRBJ2-7	TGTGCCAGCAGCCCCTCAACAGGGGGTCGGGAGCAGTACTTC	CASSPSTGGREQYF
.	.	TRBV27	TRBJ1-1	TGTGCCAGCAGTCCCACTCAGGGGGAAGCTTTCTTT	CASSPTQGEAFF
.	.	TRBV7-9	TRBJ1-5	TGTGCCAGCAGCTCCCGCACAGGTATAGGTCAGCCCCAGCATTTT	CASSSRTGIGQPQHF
.	TRBD1	TRBV6-4	TRBJ1-1	TGTGCCAGCAGTCGGACAGGGTCCACTGAAGCTTTCTTT	CASSRTGSTEAFF
few	TRBD1	TRBV7-9	TRBJ2-7	TGTGCCAGCAGCGACAGGGTTTACGAGCAGTACTTC	CASSDRVYEQYF
few	TRBD1	TRBV5-5	TRBJ2-5	TGTGCCAGCAGCCCTTCATTTTGGACAGGGGTGCGCCAAGAGACCCAGTACTTC	CASSPSFWTGVRQETQYF
.	.	TRBV5-1	TRBJ1-1	TGCGCCAGCAGCTTGGTGACCAGGGGCGGCACTGAAGCTTTCTTT	CASSLVTRGGTEAFF
.	.	TRBV3-1/TRBV3-2	TRBJ1-2	TGTGCCAGCAGCGCCGAGGCGGGGGGGGGCCCCTATGGCTACACCTTC	CASSAEAGGGPYGYTF
.	.	TRBV7-2	TRBJ2-7	TGTGCCAGCAGCTTAGGGGTTCAGGCCTACGAGCAGTACTTC	CASSLGVQAYEQYF
.	.	TRBV20-1	TRBJ1-5	TGCAGTGCTAGTACGGGGGTGAGCAATCAGCCCCAGCATTTT	CSASTGVSNQPQHF
.	TRBD1	TRBV27	TRBJ1-6	TGTGCCAGCAGTTCCCGGGACAGGTCTTATCCCCTCCACTTT	CASSSRDRSYPLHF
.	TRBD2	TRBV19	TRBJ2-2	TGTGCCAGTAGAAGCGGGGGTCTCACCGGGGAGCTGTTTTTT	CASRSGGLTGELFF
.	.	TRBV5-4	TRBJ1-3	TGTGCCAGCAGCTCCCGGACAGAGAGCTCTGGAAACACCATATATTTT	CASSSRTESSGNTIYF
.	TRBD1	TRBV2	TRBJ2-7	TGTGCCAGCATATGGGACAGTAAAGGTTTCGAGCAGTACTTC	CASIWDSKGFEQYF
.	.	TRBV12-3/TRBV12-4	TRBJ2-5	TGTGCCAGCAGCTACGCCCCGGAGACCCAGTACTTC	CASSYAPETQYF
once	TRBD2	TRBV4-2	TRBJ2-7	TGTGCCAGCAGCCAAGATCTACTAGCGGGCTACGAGCAGTACTTC	CASSQDLLAGYEQYF
.	.	TRBV6-2/TRBV6-3	TRBJ2-1	TGTGCCAGCAGCCCCTCGGGCCAAGGGGATGAGCAGTTCTTC	CASSPSGQGDEQFF
.	.	TRBV11-2	TRBJ1-1	TGTGCCAGCAGCTTATATAGGGGTAGGGGCGCGAACACTGAAGCTTTCTTT	CASSLYRGRGANTEAFF
few	TRBD2	TRBV30	TRBJ2-7	TGTGCCTGGACGGGCGGGACTAGCGGGGGGGCCTACGAGCAGTACTTC	CAWTGGTSGGAYEQYF
.	TRBD1	TRBV10-3	TRBJ1-5	TGTGCCATCAGGGGGACAGGGTTCAATCAGCCCCAGCATTTT	CAIRGTGFNQPQHF
.	TRBD2	TRBV19	TRBJ2-2	TGTGCCAGTAGTAAGCGGGGGGGCTTCACCGGGGAGCTGTTTTTT	CASSKRGGFTGELFF
.	.	TRBV25-1	TRBJ1-4	TGTGCCAGCAGCCCTAGGGAAAAACTGTTTTTT	CASSPREKLFF
.	TRBD1	TRBV5-8	TRBJ2-7	TGTGCCAGCAGCTCAGGGAGACAGGGCTACGAGCAGTACTTC	CASSSGRQGYEQYF